The 32 T cell receptor beta chains given below trace back to one sample, sequenced in a study of shared clonotypes between healthy human individuals. Clones were read by immunoSEQ multiplex PCR, and TCRdb kept only the in-frame ones, dropping some. The table lists about 2.3 million clones, roughly 90% of them singletons. The specimen was naive CD4+ T cells from PBMCs. As to subset: CD45RA+ positively selected. All receptors derive from a man aged 18 to 35 in good health. Some clones in this sample may be carry-over from other donors' samples.

The chain links TRBV7-3 to TRBJ2-1; 12 nucleotides align to TRBD2. The CDR3 spans 15 residues. Germline V gives CDR1 SGHTA, CDR2 FQGTGA. Losses at the gene ends were 4 bases for V and 7 bases for J; bases not matched to a gene: 5. Here the CDR3 DNA reads TGTGCCAGCAGCTCGACTAGCGGGAGCTGGAATGAGCAGTTCTTC. It codes for CASSSTSGSWNEQFF. Using reference TRBV7-3 and TRBJ2-1 for the parts outside the CDR3, the full variable domain is GAGVSQTPSNKVTEKGKYVELRCDPISGHTALYWYRQSLGQGPEFLIYFQGTGAADDSGLPNDRFFAVRPEGSVSTLKIQRTERGDSAVYLCASSSTSGSWNEQFFGPGTRLTVL.

This rearrangement joins TRBV28 to TRBJ2-2; unclear D gene. Germline V CDR1 and CDR2: MDHEN, SYDVKM. This CDR3 is 16 amino acids long. V gave up 7 bases and J gave up 0 bases, with 15 bases separating them. CDR3 loop: CASTTSGTANTGELFF. The CDR3 coding sequence is TGTGCCAGCACCACTTCGGGCACCGCGAACACCGGGGAGCTGTTTTTT.

The chain is built from TRBV7-8 and TRBJ2-7; D uncertain. This CDR3 is 14 amino acids long. V was pared by 3 bases and J by 1 base, with 10 bases between. Per the germline V gene, CDR1 is SGHVS and CDR2 is FQNEAQ. Written as DNA, the CDR3 is TGTGCCAGCAGCTTGGGCCCCATTTCCTACGAGCAGTACTTC. Protein sequence: CASSLGPISYEQYF.

Worth noting for this clone: Other DNA sequences from this sample encode an identical CDR3 as well. The DNA for the CDR3 is TGTGCCAGCAGTTTATTATCGACTGAAGCTTTCTTT. It encodes CASSLLSTEAFF. The J gene is TRBJ1-1, the V gene TRBV28, with D unresolved. The V end lost 1 base, the J end lost 5 bases, and 5 bases lay between the germline ends. The CDR3 extends over 12 amino acids. In germline, CDR1 is MDHEN, CDR2 SYDVKM.

The chain is built from TRBV25-1 and TRBJ1-1; 9 bases are a match to TRBD1. Germline trimming cut 7 bases from V and 7 bases from J; bases unmatched to any gene: 10. This CDR3 comprises 14 residues. Germline V lookup: CDR1 MGHDK, CDR2 SYGVNS. CDR3 loop: CASTDAQGAFEAFF. In nucleotides, the CDR3 is TGTGCCAGCACCGACGCACAGGGGGCGTTTGAAGCTTTCTTT.

CDR3 sequence: CASSLVDRGLDTQYF. In DNA form, the CDR3 reads TGCGCCAGCAGCTTAGTGGACAGGGGATTAGATACGCAGTATTTT. The V gene is TRBV5-1, the J gene TRBJ2-3, with 9 bases fitting TRBD1. CDR3 length equals 15 residues. Germline-derived CDR1 and CDR2 are SGHRS and YFSETQ. Germline trimming cut 2 bases from V and 5 bases from J; bases unmatched to any gene: 6. Combining the CDR3 with reference TRBV5-1 and TRBJ2-3 gives the whole variable domain KAGVTQTPRYLIKTRGQQVTLSCSPISGHRSVSWYQQTPGQGLQFLFEYFSETQRNKGNFPGRFSGRQFSNSRSEMNVSTLELGDSALYLCASSLVDRGLDTQYFGPGTRLTVL.

This clone has a handful of counts. The chain recombines TRBV28 with TRBJ1-1; D is undetermined. Trimming pared 8 bases from V and 1 base from J, leaving 11 bases between. Germline CDR1 is MDHEN and CDR2 is SYDVKM. This CDR3 comprises 13 residues. CDR3 region: CASLGYPNTEAFF. CDR3 bases: TGTGCCAGCCTCGGCTATCCGAACACTGAAGCTTTCTTT.

The genes are TRBV29-1 and TRBJ1-2; tentative D call: TRBD1 (6 bases). CDR1 SQVTM and CDR2 ANQGSEA come from the germline V gene. Trimming shortened V by 6 bases and J by 2 bases, and 22 bases separated the two germline ends. CDR3 size: 16 residues. The CDR3 region has the DNA TGCAGCGTCGGCGGGGCTTCGGGGGGCGGAAACTATGGCTACACCTTC. Translating gives CSVGGASGGGNYGYTF. Supplemented by reference TRBV29-1 and TRBJ1-2, the full variable domain reads SAVISQKPSRDICQRGTSLTIQCQVDSQVTMMFWYRQQPGQSLTLIATANQGSEATYESGFVIDKFPISRPNLTFSTLTVSNMSPEDSSIYLCSVGGASGGGNYGYTFGSGTRLTVV.

The chain has TRBV11-3 and TRBJ2-7; possible D gene TRBD1, 6 bases. The CDR3 totals 15 residues. The V and J ends lost 3 bases and 3 bases respectively, with 15 bases between them. CDR1 is SGHNT and CDR2 is YENEEA in the germline V gene. CDR3 protein: CASSLSDSRGYEQYF. CDR3 sequence (DNA): TGTGCCAGCAGCTTGTCGGACAGCAGGGGCTACGAGCAGTACTTC.

This clone was seen more than once but under ten times. The V gene is TRBV7-9, the J gene TRBJ1-1, with D unresolved. V lost 2 bases and J 0 bases, leaving 4 bases between the germline ends. The germline CDR1 and CDR2 sequences are SEHNR and FQNEAQ (reference sequence). The CDR3 runs 13 residues. CDR3 residues: CASSLRLNTEAFF. The DNA for the CDR3 is TGTGCCAGCAGCTTAAGGTTGAACACTGAAGCTTTCTTT.

J is TRBJ1-2 and V is TRBV19, with 7 bases matching TRBD1. The CDR3 is 17 residues long. V lost 6 bases to trimming and J lost 0 bases; unmatched junction nucleotides: 13. From germline, CDR1 is LNHDA and CDR2 SQIVND (reference sequence). In nucleotides, the CDR3 is TGTGCCAGTAGCGCACCCACAGGGGATGAGACTAACTATGGCTACACCTTC. Its protein product is CASSAPTGDETNYGYTF.

CDR3 amino acids: CASSWDSNYGYTF. As DNA, the CDR3 is TGTGCCAGCAGCTGGGACAGTAACTATGGCTACACCTTC. This chain links TRBV27 with TRBJ1-2; 7 bases line up with TRBD1. V shed 6 bases and J 1 base; nucleotides not matched to a gene: 2. This CDR3 has 13 amino acids. Germline values: CDR1 MNHEY, CDR2 SMNVEV (reference sequence).

V gene TRBV28 combines with J gene TRBJ1-3; possibly TRBD1 for D (6 bases). CDR1 is MDHEN and CDR2 is SYDVKM in the germline V gene. The CDR3 loop spans 15 amino acids. The germline V and J ends were trimmed by 7 bases and 4 bases, with 17 bases remaining between them. In DNA, the CDR3 is TGTGCCAGCATCAGATGGGGGGCGTCGGGAAACACCATATATTTT. Protein: CASIRWGASGNTIYF.

The chain employs TRBV19 and TRBJ2-2; 8 bases line up with TRBD2. CDR1 and CDR2 from the germline V gene are LNHDA and SQIVND (reference sequence). The CDR3 loop spans 18 amino acids. The junction had 16 bases not matched to a gene; V was cut back by 5 bases and J by 5 bases. CDR3 amino acids: CASSLGLSGSPGTGELFF. The CDR3 nucleotides are TGTGCCAGTAGTTTGGGGTTGAGCGGGAGTCCCGGGACCGGGGAGCTGTTTTTT.

This chain joins TRBV7-9 and TRBJ2-7; D might be TRBD1 (6 bases). Germline V gene lookup returns CDR1 SEHNR and CDR2 FQNEAQ (reference sequence). Trimming took off 5 bases at V and 0 bases at J, with 20 bases between the two ends. The CDR3 length is 17 residues. The CDR3 DNA reads as TGTGCCAGCAGCCAAGAATCCGGACAGACTTCCTCCTACGAGCAGTACTTC. It is translated as CASSQESGQTSSYEQYF.

As concerns this clone: Other DNA sequences in the sample encode the same CDR3. J is TRBJ1-1 and V is TRBV18, with 9 bases that match TRBD1. Looked up from germline, CDR1 is KGHSH and CDR2 is LQKENI. The CDR3 is 15 amino acids. V lost 0 bases, J lost 2 bases, and 1 base stayed unmatched. The DNA of the CDR3 is TGTGCCAGCTCACCACCGGGACAGGGAAACACTGAAGCTTTCTTT. This translates into CASSPPGQGNTEAFF.

The genes are TRBV28 and TRBJ2-5; TRBD2 aligns across 9 bases. Germline CDR1 reads MDHEN; CDR2 reads SYDVKM. V trimming: 5 bases; J trimming: 5 bases; junction bases outside the gene matches: 9. The CDR3 totals 15 residues. CDR3 region: CASSPSGGRAETQYF. As DNA, the CDR3 is TGTGCCAGCAGTCCCTCGGGCGGGAGGGCCGAGACCCAGTACTTC.

The V call is TRBV5-1, the J call TRBJ2-5, with a weak D call TRBD1 (7 bases). V lost 2 bases to trimming and J lost 5 bases, with 16 bases between them. CDR3 length: 15 amino acids. CDR1 is SGHRS, CDR2 YFSETQ, per germline. CDR3 amino acids: CASSFAGTQGETQYF. CDR3 DNA sequence: TGCGCCAGCAGCTTCGCGGGAACACAGGGGGAGACCCAGTACTTC.

This clone has a handful of counts. This sequence joins TRBV2 and TRBJ1-1; D is unclear. CDR1 SNHLY and CDR2 FYNNEI come from the germline V gene. The length of the CDR3 is 12 residues. Deletions cut 6 bases from V and 8 bases from J, with 13 bases between. In DNA, the CDR3 is TGTGCCAGCAGCCAATCGGGCGGGGAAGCTTTCTTT. Protein product: CASSQSGGEAFF.

The chain couples TRBV2 to TRBJ2-3; no firm D call. Germline-derived CDR1 and CDR2 are SNHLY and FYNNEI. This CDR3 contains 11 residues. Trimming shortened V by 5 bases and J by 14 bases, and 14 bases separated the two germline ends. CDR3 sequence reads: CASSSVVERYF. CDR3 sequence (DNA): TGTGCCAGCAGTTCGGTCGTAGAGCGGTATTTT.

This chain connects TRBV18 to TRBJ1-5; D remains unclear. Trimming removed 3 bases at V and 7 bases at J, with 10 bases between. The CDR3 is 13 amino acids. The germline gives CDR1 KGHSH, CDR2 LQKENI. In DNA form, the CDR3 reads TGTGCCAGCTCACCGCAGGAAGGACAGCCCCAGCATTTT. Amino acid sequence: CASSPQEGQPQHF.

CDR3 residues: CASSSRTAGGDTQYF. In DNA, the CDR3 is TGTGCCAGCAGCTCCCGGACAGCGGGAGGAGATACGCAGTATTTT. V is TRBV11-3 and J is TRBJ2-3, with TRBD2 matching 9 bases. The V and J ends lost 4 bases and 5 bases, in that order; junction bases with no gene match: 7. Looked up from germline, CDR1 is SGHNT and CDR2 is YENEEA. The CDR3 loop spans 15 amino acids.

This clone was counted ten times or more. This chain joins TRBV20-1 and TRBJ2-7, with a tentative D call TRBD2 (5 bases). The CDR3 runs to 11 residues. V lost 7 bases and J 0 bases, leaving 7 bases between the germline ends. Germline CDR1 DFQATT, CDR2 SNEGSKA (reference sequence). The CDR3 spells CSVSGSYEQYF. CDR3 DNA: TGCAGTGTAAGCGGCTCCTACGAGCAGTACTTC.

The V gene is TRBV7-9, the J gene TRBJ2-1; TRBD1 is a possible D gene (5 bases). Looked up from germline, CDR1 is SEHNR and CDR2 is FQNEAQ (reference sequence). V shed 2 bases and J shed 6 bases, with 17 bases lying between them. CDR3 size: 16 residues. For the CDR3, the DNA is TGTGCCAGCAGCTTACAAGGGGCAGGGTGGGGCAATGAGCAGTTCTTC. Translating gives CASSLQGAGWGNEQFF. The complete variable domain, with remaining parts taken from reference TRBV7-9 and TRBJ2-1, reads DTGVSQNPRHKITKRGQNVTFRCDPISEHNRLYWYRQTLGQGPEFLTYFQNEAQLEKSRLLSDRFSAERPKGSFSTLEIQRTEQGDSAMYLCASSLQGAGWGNEQFFGPGTRLTVL.

V gene TRBV4-1 combines with J gene TRBJ1-1, with 7 bases identical to TRBD1. From germline, CDR1 is MGHRA and CDR2 YSYEKL. V was clipped by 2 bases and J by 1 base; unmatched bases: 4. This CDR3 spans 15 amino acids. As DNA, the CDR3 is TGCGCCAGCAGCCAAACCGGGACAGCGAACACTGAAGCTTTCTTT. This gives the protein CASSQTGTANTEAFF.

The chain links TRBV5-6 to TRBJ1-2; D perhaps matches TRBD1 (5 bases). V was clipped by 4 bases and J by 2 bases, with 12 bases between them. CDR1 and CDR2 (germline): SGHDT, YYEEEE. The CDR3 extends over 14 amino acids. CDR3 sequence reads: CASSPGTHNYGYTF. The CDR3 DNA is TGTGCCAGCAGCCCCGGGACTCACAACTATGGCTACACCTTC.

The J gene is TRBJ2-1, the V gene TRBV7-2; D unresolved. V was pared by 5 bases and J by 2 bases, with 13 bases between. CDR1 is SGHTA and CDR2 is FQGNSA in the germline V gene. This CDR3 contains 15 residues. The CDR3 coding sequence is TGTGCCAGCAGCCCGTCGTCTGCAACCTACAATGAGCAGTTCTTC. As protein: CASSPSSATYNEQFF.

This clone is a singleton in its sample. The J gene is TRBJ2-1, the V gene TRBV27; 11 bases agree with TRBD2. The CDR3 extends over 16 amino acids. Germline V gene sequence: CDR1 MNHEY, CDR2 SMNVEV (reference sequence). V shed 2 bases and J 6 bases; nucleotides not matched to a gene: 6. The chain's CDR3 is CASSLTSGSRVNEQFF. CDR3 DNA: TGTGCCAGCAGTTTAACTAGCGGGAGTCGGGTCAATGAGCAGTTCTTC.

The chain is built from TRBV6-5 and TRBJ1-5; D is possibly TRBD1 (6 bases). The CDR3 has 15 residues. Germline V CDR1 and CDR2: MNHEY, SVGAGI. Trimming took off 6 bases at V and 0 bases at J, with 12 bases between the two ends. Here the CDR3 DNA reads TGTGCCAGCAGGCCTACAGGGATTAGCAATCAGCCCCAGCATTTT. Protein: CASRPTGISNQPQHF.

V and J are TRBV5-1 and TRBJ2-1; TRBD2 agrees at 11 bases. Germline values: CDR1 SGHRS, CDR2 YFSETQ. The V segment lost 3 bases and the J segment 12 bases; nucleotides outside the gene matches: 11. This CDR3 spans 15 amino acids. CDR3 in amino acids: CASSYRTSGSLGQFF. The CDR3 coding sequence is TGCGCCAGCAGCTACCGGACTAGCGGGTCTCTGGGGCAGTTCTTC.

The chain recombines TRBV7-9 with TRBJ2-7; a possible D gene is TRBD1 (6 bases). Germline V gives CDR1 SEHNR, CDR2 FQNEAQ (reference sequence). The V gene lost 5 bases and the J gene lost 5 bases, with 16 bases spanning the gap. The CDR3 is 14 amino acids. CDR3 loop: CASSLWTDGDEQYF. The DNA of the CDR3 is TGTGCCAGCAGCCTCTGGACAGATGGGGACGAGCAGTACTTC. Complete variable domain (other parts from reference TRBV7-9 and TRBJ2-7): DTGVSQNPRHKITKRGQNVTFRCDPISEHNRLYWYRQTLGQGPEFLTYFQNEAQLEKSRLLSDRFSAERPKGSFSTLEIQRTEQGDSAMYLCASSLWTDGDEQYFGPGTRLTVT.

The table lists this clone with a count of one. This rearrangement joins TRBV5-6 to TRBJ1-1, with a tentative D call TRBD1 (6 bases). CDR3 size: 14 residues. Germline V gene sequence: CDR1 SGHDT, CDR2 YYEEEE. V lost 1 base to trimming and J lost 7 bases, with 14 bases between them. The CDR3 bases are TGTGCCAGCAGCTTGACACAGGGTGGAAGTGAAGCTTTCTTT. Amino acids: CASSLTQGGSEAFF.